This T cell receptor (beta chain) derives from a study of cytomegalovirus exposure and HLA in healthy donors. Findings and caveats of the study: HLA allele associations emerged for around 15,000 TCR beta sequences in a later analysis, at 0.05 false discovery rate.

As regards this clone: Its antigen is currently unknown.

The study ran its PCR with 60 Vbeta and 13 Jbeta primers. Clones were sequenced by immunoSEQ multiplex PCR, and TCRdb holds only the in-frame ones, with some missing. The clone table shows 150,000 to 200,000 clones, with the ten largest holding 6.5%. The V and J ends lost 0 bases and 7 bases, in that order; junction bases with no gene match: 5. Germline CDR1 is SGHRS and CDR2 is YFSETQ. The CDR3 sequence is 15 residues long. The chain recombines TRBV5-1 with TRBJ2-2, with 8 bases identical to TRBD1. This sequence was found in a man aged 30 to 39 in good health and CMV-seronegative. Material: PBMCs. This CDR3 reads CASSLASGGDGELFF. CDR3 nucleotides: TGCGCCAGCAGCTTGGCATCAGGGGGCGACGGGGAGCTGTTTTTT.